The present T cell receptor beta chain was sequenced within a study of regulatory T cells in long-lasting Graves disease. The table lists this clonotype with many counts. This sample's time point: persistent/refractory GD, antithyroid drugs over 5 years with positive TRAb. The authors made the TCR library using RNA they extracted from PBMCs. Construction of TCR beta libraries relied on iRepertoire HTBI primers and on Arm-PCR targeting CDR3 regions. One entry per CDR3 protein, called by TCRdb with MiXCR from the multiplex PCR reads. The sample contains around 430,000 distinct CDR3 sequences, 22% of which appear only once. V lost 7 bases, J lost 8 bases, and 9 bases lay in between. This CDR3 is built from 11 residues. Per the germline V gene, CDR1 is SGHRS and CDR2 is YFSETQ.

The chain joins TRBV5-1 to TRBJ2-2; D not resolved. Sequenced material: peripheral blood mononuclear cells (PBMCs), taken when the disease was refractory, from a patient treated with antithyroid drugs. This receptor was identified in a female donor with Graves disease. The CDR3 DNA sequence: TGCGCCAGCGTCTTGGCTGGGGAGCTGTTTTTT. Translating gives CASVLAGELFF.